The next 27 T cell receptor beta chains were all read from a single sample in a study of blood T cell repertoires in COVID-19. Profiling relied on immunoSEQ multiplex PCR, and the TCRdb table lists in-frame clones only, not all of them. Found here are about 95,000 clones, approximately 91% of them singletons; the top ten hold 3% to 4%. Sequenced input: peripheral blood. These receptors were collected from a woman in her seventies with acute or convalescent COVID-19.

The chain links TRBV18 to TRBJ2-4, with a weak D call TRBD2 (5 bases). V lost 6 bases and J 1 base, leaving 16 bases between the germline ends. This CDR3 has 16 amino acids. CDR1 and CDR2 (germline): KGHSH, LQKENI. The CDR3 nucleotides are TGTGCCAGCTCCCAAAACACCGGCGGGGCCAAAAACATTCAGTACTTC. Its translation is CASSQNTGGAKNIQYF.

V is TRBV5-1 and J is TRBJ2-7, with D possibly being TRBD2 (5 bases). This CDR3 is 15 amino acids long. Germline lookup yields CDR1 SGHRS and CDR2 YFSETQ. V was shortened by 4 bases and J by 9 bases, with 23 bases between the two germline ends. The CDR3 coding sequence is TGCGCCAGCAGCCCTTTTAAAAACGAGGGATCCGGGCAGTACTTC. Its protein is CASSPFKNEGSGQYF.

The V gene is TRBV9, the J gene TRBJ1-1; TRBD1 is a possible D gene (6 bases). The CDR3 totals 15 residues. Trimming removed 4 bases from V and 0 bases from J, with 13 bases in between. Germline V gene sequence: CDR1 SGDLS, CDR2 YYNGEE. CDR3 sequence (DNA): TGTGCCAGCAGCCTACTAGGACAGTTGAACACTGAAGCTTTCTTT. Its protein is CASSLLGQLNTEAFF.

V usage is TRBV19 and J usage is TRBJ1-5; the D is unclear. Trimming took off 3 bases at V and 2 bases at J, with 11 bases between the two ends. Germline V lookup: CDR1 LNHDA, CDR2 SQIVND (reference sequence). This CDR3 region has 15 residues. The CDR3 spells CASSMREIRNQPQHF. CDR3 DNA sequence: TGTGCCAGTAGTATGCGTGAGATCCGCAATCAGCCCCAGCATTTT.

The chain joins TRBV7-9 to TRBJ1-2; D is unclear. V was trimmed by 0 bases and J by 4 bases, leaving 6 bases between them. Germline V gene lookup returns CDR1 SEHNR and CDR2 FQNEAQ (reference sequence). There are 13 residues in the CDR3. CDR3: CASSLAGSYGYTF. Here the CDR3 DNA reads TGTGCCAGCAGCTTAGCAGGGAGCTATGGCTACACCTTC.

CDR3 bases: TGTGCCAGCAGCCCCAAAGCTAGCGCGCGCTACGAGCAGTACTTC. It yields the protein CASSPKASARYEQYF. The chain has TRBV7-2 and TRBJ2-7, with a weak D call TRBD2 (6 bases). The V and J ends lost 5 bases and 3 bases respectively, with 17 bases between them. The germline V gene has CDR1 SGHTA and CDR2 FQGNSA. The CDR3 sequence is 15 residues long.

CDR3 region: CASNQKQANYGYTF. The CDR3, as DNA: TGTGCCAGCAACCAGAAACAAGCTAACTATGGCTACACCTTC. The V gene is TRBV6-5, the J gene TRBJ1-2; D gene ambiguous. CDR1 is MNHEY, CDR2 SVGAGI, per germline. The CDR3 covers 14 residues. Trimming stripped 7 bases from V and 0 bases from J, with 12 bases between.

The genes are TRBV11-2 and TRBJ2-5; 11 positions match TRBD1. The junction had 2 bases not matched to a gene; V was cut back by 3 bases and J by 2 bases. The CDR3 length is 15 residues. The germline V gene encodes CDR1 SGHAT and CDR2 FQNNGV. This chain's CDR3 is CASSFGQGAQETQYF. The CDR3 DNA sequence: TGTGCCAGCAGCTTCGGACAGGGGGCACAAGAGACCCAGTACTTC.

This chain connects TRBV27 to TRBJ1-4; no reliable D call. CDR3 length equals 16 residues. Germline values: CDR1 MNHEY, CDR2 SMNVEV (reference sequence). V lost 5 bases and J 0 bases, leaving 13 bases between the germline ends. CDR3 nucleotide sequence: TGTGCCAGCAGTCCCCGACACCATGCAACTAATGAAAAACTGTTTTTT. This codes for CASSPRHHATNEKLFF. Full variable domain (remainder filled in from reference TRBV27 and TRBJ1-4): EAQVTQNPRYLITVTGKKLTVTCSQNMNHEYMSWYRQDPGLGLRQIYYSMNVEVTDKGDVPEGYKVSRKEKRNFPLILESPSPNQTSLYFCASSPRHHATNEKLFFGSGTQLSVL.

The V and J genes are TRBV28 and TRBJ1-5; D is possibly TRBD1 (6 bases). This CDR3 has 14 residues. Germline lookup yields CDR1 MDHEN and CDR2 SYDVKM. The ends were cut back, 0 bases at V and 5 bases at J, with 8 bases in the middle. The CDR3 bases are TGTGCCAGCAGTTTATGGGGGGCCTATCAGCCCCAGCATTTT. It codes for CASSLWGAYQPQHF.

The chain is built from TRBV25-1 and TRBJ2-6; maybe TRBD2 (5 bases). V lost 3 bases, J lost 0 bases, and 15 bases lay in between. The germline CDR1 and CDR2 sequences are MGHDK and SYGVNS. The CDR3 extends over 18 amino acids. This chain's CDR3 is CASSDSGRWVSGANVLTF. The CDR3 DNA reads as TGTGCCAGCAGTGATTCGGGAAGATGGGTCTCTGGGGCCAACGTCCTGACTTTC.

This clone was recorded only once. This CDR3 is CASSIAQGEYGYTF. The CDR3 nucleotides read TGTGCCAGTAGTATAGCGCAGGGGGAGTATGGCTACACCTTC. The chain joins TRBV19 to TRBJ1-2; 7 bases match TRBD1. The junction had 4 bases not matched to a gene; V was cut back by 1 base and J by 5 bases. This CDR3 region has 14 residues. Germline V gene sequence: CDR1 LNHDA, CDR2 SQIVND (reference sequence).

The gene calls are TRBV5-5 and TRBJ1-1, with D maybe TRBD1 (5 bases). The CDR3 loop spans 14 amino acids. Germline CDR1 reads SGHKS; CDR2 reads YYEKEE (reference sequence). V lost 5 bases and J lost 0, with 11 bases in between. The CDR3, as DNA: TGTGCCAGCAGGCCCCAGGGCCTGAACACTGAAGCTTTCTTT. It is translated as CASRPQGLNTEAFF.

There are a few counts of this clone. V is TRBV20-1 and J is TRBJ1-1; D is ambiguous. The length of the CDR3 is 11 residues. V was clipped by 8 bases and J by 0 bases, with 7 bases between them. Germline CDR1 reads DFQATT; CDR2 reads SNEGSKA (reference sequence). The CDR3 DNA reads TGCAGTCTTTATATGAACACTGAAGCTTTCTTT. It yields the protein CSLYMNTEAFF.

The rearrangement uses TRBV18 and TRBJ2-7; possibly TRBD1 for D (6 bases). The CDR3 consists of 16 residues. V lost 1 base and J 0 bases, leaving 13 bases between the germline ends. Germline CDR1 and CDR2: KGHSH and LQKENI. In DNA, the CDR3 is TGTGCCAGCTCACCACTTTCCAGGGGTAGCTCCTACGAGCAGTACTTC. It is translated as CASSPLSRGSSYEQYF.

The CDR3 region has the DNA TGTGCCAGTAGTAGGAGGACTAGCGGGAACTACAATGAGCAGTTCTTC. Its protein product is CASSRRTSGNYNEQFF. The chain employs TRBV19 and TRBJ2-1; the match to TRBD2 covers 12 bases. J was trimmed by 3 bases and V by 4 bases; bases with no gene match: 4. The CDR3 covers 16 residues. Looked up from germline, CDR1 is LNHDA and CDR2 is SQIVND (reference sequence). Combining the CDR3 with reference TRBV19 and TRBJ2-1 gives the whole variable domain DGGITQSPKYLFRKEGQNVTLSCEQNLNHDAMYWYRQDPGQGLRLIYYSQIVNDFQKGDIAEGYSVSREKKESFPLTVTSAQKNPTAFYLCASSRRTSGNYNEQFFGPGTRLTVL.

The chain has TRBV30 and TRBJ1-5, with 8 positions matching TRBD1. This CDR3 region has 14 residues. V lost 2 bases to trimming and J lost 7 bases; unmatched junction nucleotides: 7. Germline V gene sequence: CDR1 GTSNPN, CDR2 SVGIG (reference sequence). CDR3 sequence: CAWSPRGRRQPQHF. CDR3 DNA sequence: TGTGCCTGGAGTCCCAGGGGGCGAAGGCAGCCCCAGCATTTT.

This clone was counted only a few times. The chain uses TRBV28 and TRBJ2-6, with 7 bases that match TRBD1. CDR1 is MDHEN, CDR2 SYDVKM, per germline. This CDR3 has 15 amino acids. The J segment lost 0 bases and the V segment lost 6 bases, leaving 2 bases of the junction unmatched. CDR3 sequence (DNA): TGTGCCAGCAGCCGGGACAGCTCTGGGGCCAACGTCCTGACTTTC. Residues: CASSRDSSGANVLTF.

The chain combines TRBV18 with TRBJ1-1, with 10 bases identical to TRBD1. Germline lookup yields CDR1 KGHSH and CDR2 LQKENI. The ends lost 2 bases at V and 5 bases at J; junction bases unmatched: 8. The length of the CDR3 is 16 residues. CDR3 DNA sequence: TGTGCCAGCTCACCAGAGGGGAGACAGGGGGCTACTGAAGCTTTCTTT. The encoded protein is CASSPEGRQGATEAFF.

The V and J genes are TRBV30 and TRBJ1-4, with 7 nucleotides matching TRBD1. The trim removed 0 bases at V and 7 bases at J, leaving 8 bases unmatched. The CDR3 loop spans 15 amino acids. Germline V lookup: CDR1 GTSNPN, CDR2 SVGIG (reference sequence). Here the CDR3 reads CAWSVVGQQFEKLFF. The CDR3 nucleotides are TGTGCCTGGAGTGTGGTGGGACAGCAGTTTGAAAAACTGTTTTTT. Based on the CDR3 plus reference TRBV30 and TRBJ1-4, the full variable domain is SQTIHQWPATLVQPVGSPLSLECTVEGTSNPNLYWYRQAAGRGLQLLFYSVGIGQISSEVPQNLSASRPQDRQFILSSKKLLLSDSGFYLCAWSVVGQQFEKLFFGSGTQLSVL.

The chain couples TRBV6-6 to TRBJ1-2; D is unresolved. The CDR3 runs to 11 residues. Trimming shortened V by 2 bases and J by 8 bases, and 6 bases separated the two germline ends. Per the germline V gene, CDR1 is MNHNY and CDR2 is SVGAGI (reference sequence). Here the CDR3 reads CASSYGEGYTF. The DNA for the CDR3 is TGTGCCAGCAGTTACGGGGAGGGCTACACCTTC.

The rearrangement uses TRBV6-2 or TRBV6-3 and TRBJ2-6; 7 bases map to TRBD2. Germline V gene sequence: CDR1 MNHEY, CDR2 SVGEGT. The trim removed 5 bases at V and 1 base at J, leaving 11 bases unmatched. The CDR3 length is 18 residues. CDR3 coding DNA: TGTGCCAGCAGTCATCGGGGGTGGACTAGGTCTGGGGCCAACGTCCTGACTTTC. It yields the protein CASSHRGWTRSGANVLTF.

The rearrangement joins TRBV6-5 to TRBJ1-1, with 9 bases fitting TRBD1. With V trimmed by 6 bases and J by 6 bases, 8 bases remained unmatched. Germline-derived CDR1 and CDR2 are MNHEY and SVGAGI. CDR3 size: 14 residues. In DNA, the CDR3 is TGTGCCAGCAGGGGGACAGGGCAAAGCGCTGAAGCTTTCTTT. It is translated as CASRGTGQSAEAFF.

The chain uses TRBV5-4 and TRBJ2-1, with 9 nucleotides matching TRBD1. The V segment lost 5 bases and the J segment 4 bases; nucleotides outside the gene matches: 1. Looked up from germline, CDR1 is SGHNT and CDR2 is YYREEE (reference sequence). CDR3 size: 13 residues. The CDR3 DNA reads TGTGCCAGCAGGACAGGGGGGTACAATGAGCAGTTCTTC. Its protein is CASRTGGYNEQFF.

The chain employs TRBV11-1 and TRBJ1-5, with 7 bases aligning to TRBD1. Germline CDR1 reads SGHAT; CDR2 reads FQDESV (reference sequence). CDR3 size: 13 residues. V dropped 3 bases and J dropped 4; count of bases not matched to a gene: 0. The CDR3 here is CASSLDRNQPQHF. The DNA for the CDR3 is TGTGCCAGCAGCTTGGACAGGAATCAGCCCCAGCATTTT.

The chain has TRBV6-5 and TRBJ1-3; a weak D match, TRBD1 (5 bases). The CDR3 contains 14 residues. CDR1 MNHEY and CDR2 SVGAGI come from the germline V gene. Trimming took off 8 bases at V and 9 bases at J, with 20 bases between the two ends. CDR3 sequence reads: CASGGGTQGLTIYF. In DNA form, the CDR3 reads TGTGCCAGCGGGGGAGGGACCCAGGGTCTCACCATATATTTT.

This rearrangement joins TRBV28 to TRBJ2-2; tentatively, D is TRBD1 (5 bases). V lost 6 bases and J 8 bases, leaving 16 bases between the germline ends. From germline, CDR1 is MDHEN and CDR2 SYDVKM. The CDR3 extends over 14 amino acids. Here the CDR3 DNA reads TGTGCCAGCAGGGGGCGCTTGTTCAATGGGGAGCTGTTTTTT. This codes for CASRGRLFNGELFF.